A single sample gave rise to the 14 T cell receptor beta chains below, sequenced in a study of regulatory T cells in long-lasting Graves disease. According to the study, TCR beta libraries were built with iRepertoire HTBI primers and CDR3-region Arm-PCR. Each CDR3 protein gets one entry after TCRdb re-called the multiplex PCR reads with MiXCR. The repertoire includes about 400,000 distinct CDR3 sequences, roughly a sixth of them detected once, and around a fifth sits in the top ten. Indicated time point: newly diagnosed GD, antithyroid drugs for less than 3 months. The authors made the TCR library using RNA they extracted from PBMCs. The specimen comprised peripheral blood mononuclear cells (PBMCs), sampled at new diagnosis, from a patient treated with antithyroid drugs. These receptors were taken from a female donor with Graves disease.

This clonotype was counted ten times or more. CDR3 DNA: TGTGCCAGCAGCCCTTTTGGGGGTTCCTACGAGCAGTACTTC. Translated, it gives CASSPFGGSYEQYF. The rearrangement links TRBV7-2 to TRBJ2-7; the D call may be TRBD1 or TRBD2 (5 bases each). CDR3 length equals 14 residues. The V and J ends lost 5 bases and 1 base respectively, with 12 bases between them. Per germline, CDR1 SGHTA and CDR2 FQGNSA.

This clonotype was detected ten times or more. The chain carries TRBV30 and TRBJ2-7; 7 bases are shared with TRBD1. The germline V gene has CDR1 GTSNPN and CDR2 SVGIG (reference sequence). The CDR3 is 14 amino acids. V shed 2 bases, J shed 4 bases, and the junction held 8 bases outside the gene matches. The CDR3 here is CAWSLQGMPYEQYF. In nucleotides, the CDR3 is TGTGCCTGGAGTTTACAGGGGATGCCTTACGAGCAGTACTTC.

The chain joins TRBV6-2 or TRBV6-3 to TRBJ1-2; a possible D gene is TRBD1 (6 bases). Germline lookup yields CDR1 MNHEY and CDR2 SVGEGT. V dropped 0 bases and J dropped 7 bases, with 15 bases sitting between them. The CDR3 is 15 amino acids. CDR3 coding DNA: TGTGCCAGCAGTTACTCGAGCCCAGGGGACGGTGGCTACACCTTC. Translated, it gives CASSYSSPGDGGYTF.

This clonotype was observed a handful of times. The chain combines TRBV20-1 with TRBJ1-1; TRBD1 aligns across 9 bases. Germline V lookup: CDR1 DFQATT, CDR2 SNEGSKA (reference sequence). CDR3 length: 14 amino acids. V lost 6 bases, J lost 4 bases, and 9 bases stayed unmatched. Here the CDR3 reads CSAGTGWFSTEAFF. CDR3 sequence (DNA): TGCAGTGCCGGGACAGGGTGGTTTTCCACTGAAGCTTTCTTT.

This clonotype was counted at least ten times. J is TRBJ2-5 and V is TRBV28, with 9 nucleotides matching TRBD1. Germline V gives CDR1 MDHEN, CDR2 SYDVKM. This CDR3 has 19 amino acids. V lost 4 bases, J lost 3 bases, and 18 bases stayed unmatched. CDR3 DNA sequence: TGTGCCAGCAGTTCACCCGGGACAGGGTCTCTTGGGTCCAAAGAGACCCAGTACTTC. Translation gives CASSSPGTGSLGSKETQYF.

Note on this clonotype: A much bigger clone sits one base away, suggesting this may be a read error. The genes are TRBV12-5 and TRBJ1-1; TRBD1 aligns across 9 bases. CDR3 length: 17 residues. V was clipped by 2 bases and J by 5 bases; unmatched bases: 12. CDR1 is LGHNT and CDR2 is FRNRAP in the germline V gene. CDR3 coding DNA: TGTGCTAGTGGTTTGTTCCTTGGACAGGGGAGAAGGACTGAAGCTTTCTTT. This sequence encodes CASGLFLGQGRRTEAFF.

This clonotype was counted many times. The genes are TRBV19 and TRBJ1-1; D gene ambiguous. CDR1 and CDR2 (germline): LNHDA, SQIVND (reference sequence). CDR3 length equals 14 residues. V dropped 8 bases and J dropped 1 base, with 14 bases sitting between them. The DNA for the CDR3 is TGTGCCAGTGGTTTTCGGCACACGAACACTGAAGCTTTCTTT. Translation gives CASGFRHTNTEAFF.

V gene TRBV24-1 combines with J gene TRBJ2-7; D may be TRBD2 (5 bases). CDR1 is KGHDR and CDR2 is SFDVKD in the germline V gene. The CDR3 totals 13 residues. Trimming cost V 5 bases and J 2 bases, with 9 bases left between them. CDR3: CATSGESAYEQYF. The CDR3 coding sequence is TGTGCCACCAGTGGGGAGTCGGCCTACGAGCAGTACTTC.

V and J are TRBV18 and TRBJ1-2, with TRBD1 as a possible D gene (5 bases). Germline values: CDR1 KGHSH, CDR2 LQKENI. The CDR3 sequence is 14 residues long. The V end lost 2 bases, the J end lost 6 bases, and 13 bases lay between the germline ends. The CDR3 loop is CASSPRQTFDGYTF. The CDR3 DNA reads TGTGCCAGCTCACCAAGACAGACCTTCGATGGCTACACCTTC.

The V and J genes are TRBV9 and TRBJ2-2; D unresolved. Trimming stripped 7 bases from V and 1 base from J, with 11 bases between. CDR3 length: 14 residues. The germline CDR1 and CDR2 sequences are SGDLS and YYNGEE. CDR3 region: CASSPVMNTGELFF. Here the CDR3 DNA reads TGTGCCAGCTCACCTGTTATGAACACCGGGGAGCTGTTTTTT.

This clonotype was counted many times. V usage is TRBV12-3 or TRBV12-4 and J usage is TRBJ2-1; D unclear. Trimming left V 3 bases short and J 12 bases short, with 12 bases between. CDR3 length: 12 residues. As DNA, the CDR3 is TGTGCCAGCAGTTTCTCCGGCGAGCGGCAGTTCTTC. As protein: CASSFSGERQFF.

This clonotype was counted ten times or more. This chain links TRBV27 with TRBJ2-1, with 8 positions matching TRBD1. J was trimmed by 9 bases and V by 1 base; bases with no gene match: 14. This CDR3 has 17 residues. CDR1 MNHEY and CDR2 SMNVEV come from the germline V gene (reference sequence). CDR3 sequence (DNA): TGTGCCAGCAGTTTATTCATTCCGGGACAGGCCATTTCTGAGCAGTTCTTC. Translated: CASSLFIPGQAISEQFF.

The genes are TRBV12-5 and TRBJ2-2; D remains unclear. Per germline, CDR1 LGHNT and CDR2 FRNRAP. The CDR3 contains 14 residues. Deletions cut 3 bases from V and 7 bases from J, with 12 bases between. The CDR3 protein is CASGLGRKDGELFF. The CDR3 nucleotides read TGTGCTAGTGGTTTAGGCCGAAAGGACGGGGAGCTGTTTTTT.

In this sample, this clonotype turned up many times. The J gene is TRBJ2-7, the V gene TRBV13; D unresolved. This CDR3 spans 14 amino acids. Trimming removed 6 bases at V and 0 bases at J, with 12 bases between. Germline V gives CDR1 PRHDT, CDR2 FYEKMQ (reference sequence). CDR3 bases: TGTGCCAGCAGTTCGACCCGGGCCTCCTACGAGCAGTACTTC. Its translation is CASSSTRASYEQYF.